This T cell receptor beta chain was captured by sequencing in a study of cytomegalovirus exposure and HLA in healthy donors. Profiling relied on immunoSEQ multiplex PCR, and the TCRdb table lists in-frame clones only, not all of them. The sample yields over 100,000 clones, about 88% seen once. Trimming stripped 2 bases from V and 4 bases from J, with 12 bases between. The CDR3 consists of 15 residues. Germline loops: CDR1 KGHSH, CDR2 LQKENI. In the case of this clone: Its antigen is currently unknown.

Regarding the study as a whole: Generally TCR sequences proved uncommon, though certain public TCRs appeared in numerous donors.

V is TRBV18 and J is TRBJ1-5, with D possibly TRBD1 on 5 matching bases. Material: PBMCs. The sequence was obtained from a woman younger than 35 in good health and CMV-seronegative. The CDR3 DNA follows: TGTGCCAGCTCACCATCGCGGACACCTAATCAGCCCCAGCATTTT. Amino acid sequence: CASSPSRTPNQPQHF.